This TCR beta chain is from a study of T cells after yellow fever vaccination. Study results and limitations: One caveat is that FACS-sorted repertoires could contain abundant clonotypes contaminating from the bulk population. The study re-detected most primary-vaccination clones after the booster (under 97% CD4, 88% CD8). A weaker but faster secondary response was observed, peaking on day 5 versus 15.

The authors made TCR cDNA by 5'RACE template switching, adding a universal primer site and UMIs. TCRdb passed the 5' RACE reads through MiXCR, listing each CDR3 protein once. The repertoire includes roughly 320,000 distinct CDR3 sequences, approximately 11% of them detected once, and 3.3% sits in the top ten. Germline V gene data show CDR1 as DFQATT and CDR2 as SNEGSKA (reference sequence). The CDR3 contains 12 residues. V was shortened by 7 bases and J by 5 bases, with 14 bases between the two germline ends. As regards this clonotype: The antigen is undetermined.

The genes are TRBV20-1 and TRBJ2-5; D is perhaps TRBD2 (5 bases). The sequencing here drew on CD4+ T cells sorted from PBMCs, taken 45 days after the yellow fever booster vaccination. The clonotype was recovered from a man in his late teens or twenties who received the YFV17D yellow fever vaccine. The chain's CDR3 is CSVSSGRETQYF. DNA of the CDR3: TGCAGTGTGTCCAGCGGTCGGGAGACCCAGTACTTC.